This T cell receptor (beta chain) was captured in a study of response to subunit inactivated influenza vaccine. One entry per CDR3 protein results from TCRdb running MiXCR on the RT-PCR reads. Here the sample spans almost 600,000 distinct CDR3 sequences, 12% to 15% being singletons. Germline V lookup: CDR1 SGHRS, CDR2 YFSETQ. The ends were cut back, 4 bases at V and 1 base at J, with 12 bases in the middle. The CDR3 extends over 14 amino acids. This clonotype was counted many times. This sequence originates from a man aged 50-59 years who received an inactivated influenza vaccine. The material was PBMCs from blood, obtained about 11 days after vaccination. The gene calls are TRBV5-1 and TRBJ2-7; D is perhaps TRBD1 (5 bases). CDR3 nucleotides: TGCGCCAGCAGCGGCTCAACAGGTTCCTACGAGCAGTACTTC. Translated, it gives CASSGSTGSYEQYF.